This passage covers 9 T cell receptor beta chains from one sample sequenced in a study of regulatory T cells in long-lasting Graves disease. Noted time point: newly diagnosed GD, antithyroid drugs for less than 3 months. TCR sequences were obtained from RNA taken from PBMCs. The TCR beta library used iRepertoire HTBI primers with Arm-PCR amplification of CDR3. TCRdb redid the calling of the multiplex PCR reads with MiXCR, one entry per CDR3 protein. The data contain 520,000 or so distinct CDR3 sequences, 12% of them seen just once; the ten biggest clones take up approximately 9%. The same data also contributed to another study, on T cells in Graves' hyperthyroidism and ophthalmopathy.

Material: peripheral blood mononuclear cells (PBMCs), obtained at new diagnosis, from a patient treated with antithyroid drugs. Every receptor here comes from a woman aged 30 to 39 with Graves disease.

This clonotype was observed many times. The chain joins TRBV11-2 to TRBJ2-7, with 8 positions matching TRBD1. From germline, CDR1 is SGHAT and CDR2 FQNNGV. The CDR3 loop spans 15 amino acids. J gave up 3 bases and V 5 bases, and 9 bases lay outside the gene matches. The CDR3 region is CASSARQGPYYEQYF. CDR3 sequence (DNA): TGTGCCAGCAGCGCCCGACAGGGGCCCTACTACGAGCAGTACTTC.

In its sample, this clonotype was seen a few times. The chain uses TRBV15 and TRBJ2-3; possibly TRBD2 for D (5 bases). Germline CDR1 LNHNV, CDR2 YYDKDF (reference sequence). Trimming took off 5 bases at V and 2 bases at J, with 17 bases between the two ends. CDR3 length: 16 residues. CDR3 amino acids: CATSPRLSSLTDTQYF. The CDR3 DNA reads as TGTGCCACCAGCCCACGACTAAGCTCTCTCACAGATACGCAGTATTTT.

The chain has TRBV28 and TRBJ1-1; a possible D gene is TRBD1 (5 bases). Germline assignment: CDR1 MDHEN and CDR2 SYDVKM. V was pared by 6 bases and J by 5 bases, with 19 bases between. The CDR3 contains 15 residues. The CDR3 region has the DNA TGTGCCAGCAGCCCGATAGGGGCTGGGGGTACTGAAGCTTTCTTT. Its translation is CASSPIGAGGTEAFF.

This clonotype has a count of ten or more. The chain carries TRBV2 and TRBJ2-1; 10 bases match TRBD2. This CDR3 comprises 15 residues. Unmatched junction bases numbered 4, after V lost 3 bases and J lost 5 bases. Per germline, CDR1 SNHLY and CDR2 FYNNEI. As DNA, the CDR3 is TGTGCCAGCAGTGACTGGCTAGCGGGGGACAATGAGCAGTTCTTC. It codes for CASSDWLAGDNEQFF.

The chain has TRBV4-1 and TRBJ2-2, with TRBD2 matching over 10 bases. The junction had 11 bases not matched to a gene; V was cut back by 4 bases and J by 6 bases. CDR1 is MGHRA, CDR2 YSYEKL, per germline. The CDR3 has 17 residues. CDR3 sequence reads: CASSLIAGGITAGELFF. The CDR3 DNA follows: TGCGCCAGCAGCCTTATAGCGGGAGGTATAACGGCCGGGGAGCTGTTTTTT.

This clonotype came up many times. The chain combines TRBV5-1 with TRBJ2-7; D remains ambiguous. From germline, CDR1 is SGHRS and CDR2 YFSETQ. CDR3 length: 12 residues. V was cut by 0 bases and J by 5 bases, with 6 bases left in between. The CDR3: CASSLGRDEQYF. For the CDR3, the DNA is TGCGCCAGCAGCTTGGGGAGAGACGAGCAGTACTTC.

This clonotype was found many times. CDR3: CSVEGVLAGEQYF. DNA for the CDR3: TGCAGCGTTGAAGGAGTTCTAGCGGGCGAGCAGTACTTC. The chain combines TRBV29-1 with TRBJ2-7, with 8 bases lining up with TRBD2. The J segment lost 6 bases and the V segment lost 1 base, leaving 5 bases of the junction unmatched. Germline V gene sequence: CDR1 SQVTM, CDR2 ANQGSEA. The CDR3 length is 13 residues.

The table lists this clonotype with many counts. The chain employs TRBV24-1 and TRBJ1-1; a possible D gene is TRBD1 (5 bases). CDR1 and CDR2 (germline): KGHDR, SFDVKD. CDR3 size: 13 residues. Trimming left V 5 bases short and J 3 bases short, with 9 bases between. CDR3 region: CATSGARDTEAFF. CDR3 sequence (DNA): TGTGCCACCAGTGGGGCCAGGGACACTGAAGCTTTCTTT.

Many counts were recorded for this clonotype. This rearrangement joins TRBV11-1 to TRBJ2-5; D call uncertain. Germline V gives CDR1 SGHAT, CDR2 FQDESV (reference sequence). Trimming pared 4 bases from V and 4 bases from J, leaving 10 bases between. The CDR3 has 13 amino acids. The CDR3 sequence: CASSSFYTETQYF. For the CDR3, the DNA is TGTGCCAGCAGCTCCTTTTATACAGAGACCCAGTACTTC. The variable domain in full, completed from reference TRBV11-1 and TRBJ2-5, reads EAEVAQSPRYKITEKSQAVAFWCDPISGHATLYWYRQILGQGPELLVQFQDESVVDDSQLPKDRFSAERLKGVDSTLKIQPAELGDSAMYLCASSSFYTETQYFGPGTRLLVL.